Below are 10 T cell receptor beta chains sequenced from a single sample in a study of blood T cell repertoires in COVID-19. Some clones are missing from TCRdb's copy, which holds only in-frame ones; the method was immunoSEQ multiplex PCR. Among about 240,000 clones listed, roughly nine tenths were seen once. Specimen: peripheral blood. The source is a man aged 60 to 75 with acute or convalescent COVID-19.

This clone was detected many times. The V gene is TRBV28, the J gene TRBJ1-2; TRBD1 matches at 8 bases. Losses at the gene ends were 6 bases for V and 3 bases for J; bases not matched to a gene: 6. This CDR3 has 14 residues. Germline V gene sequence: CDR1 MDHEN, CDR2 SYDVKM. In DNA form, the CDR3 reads TGTGCCAGCAGCCGGACAGGGAGGGACTATGGCTACACCTTC. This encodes CASSRTGRDYGYTF.

The CDR3 loop is CASSREGGSGNTIYF. DNA of the CDR3: TGCGCCAGCAGCCGGGAGGGGGGCTCTGGAAACACCATATATTTT. The chain employs TRBV5-1 and TRBJ1-3; a weak D match, TRBD1 (6 bases). The germline V gene has CDR1 SGHRS and CDR2 YFSETQ. The CDR3 has 15 amino acids. V was trimmed by 4 bases and J by 0 bases, leaving 11 bases between them.

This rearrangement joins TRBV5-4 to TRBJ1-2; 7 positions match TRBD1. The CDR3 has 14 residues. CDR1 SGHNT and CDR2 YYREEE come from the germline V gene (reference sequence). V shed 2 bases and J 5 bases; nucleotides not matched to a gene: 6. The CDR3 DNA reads TGTGCCAGCAGCTTTCTGACAGGGACATATGGCTACACCTTC. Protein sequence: CASSFLTGTYGYTF.

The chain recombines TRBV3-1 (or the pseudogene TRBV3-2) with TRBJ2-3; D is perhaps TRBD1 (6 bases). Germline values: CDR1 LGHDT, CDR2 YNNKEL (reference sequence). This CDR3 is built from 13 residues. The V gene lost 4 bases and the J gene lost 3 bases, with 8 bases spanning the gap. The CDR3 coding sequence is TGTGCCAGCAGCCCGCAGGGGACAGATACGCAGTATTTT. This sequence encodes CASSPQGTDTQYF.

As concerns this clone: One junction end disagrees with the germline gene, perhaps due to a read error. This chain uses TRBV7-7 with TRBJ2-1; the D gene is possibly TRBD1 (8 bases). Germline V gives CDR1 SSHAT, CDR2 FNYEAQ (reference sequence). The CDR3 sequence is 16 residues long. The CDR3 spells CASSLNRGTTYNEQFF. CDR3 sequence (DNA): TGTGCTAGCAGCCTCAACAGGGGGACTACCTACAATGAGCAGTTCTTC.

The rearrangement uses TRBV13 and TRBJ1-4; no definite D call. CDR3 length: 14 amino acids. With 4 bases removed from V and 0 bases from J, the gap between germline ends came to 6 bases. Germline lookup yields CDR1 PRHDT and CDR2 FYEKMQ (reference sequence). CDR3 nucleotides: TGTGCCAGCAGCTCCAAAACAACTAATGAAAAACTGTTTTTT. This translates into CASSSKTTNEKLFF.

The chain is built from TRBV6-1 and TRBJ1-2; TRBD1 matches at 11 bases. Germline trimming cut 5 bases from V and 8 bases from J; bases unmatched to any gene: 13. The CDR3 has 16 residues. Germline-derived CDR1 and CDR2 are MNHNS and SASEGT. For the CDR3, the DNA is TGTGCCAGCAGTCAAGGACAGGGGGCTCTCCCCTTCGGCTACACCTTC. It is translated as CASSQGQGALPFGYTF.

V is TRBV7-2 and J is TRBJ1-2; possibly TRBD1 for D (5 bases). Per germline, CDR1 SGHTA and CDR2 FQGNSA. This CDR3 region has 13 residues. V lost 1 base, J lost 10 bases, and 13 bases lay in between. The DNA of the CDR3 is TGTGCCAGCAGCTTAGTCGGTGGGGGGGACTACACCTTC. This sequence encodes CASSLVGGGDYTF. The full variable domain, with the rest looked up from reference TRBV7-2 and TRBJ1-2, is GAGVSQSPSNKVTEKGKDVELRCDPISGHTALYWYRQSLGQGLEFLIYFQGNSAPDKSGLPSDRFSAERTGGSVSTLTIQRTQQEDSAVYLCASSLVGGGDYTFGSGTRLTVV.

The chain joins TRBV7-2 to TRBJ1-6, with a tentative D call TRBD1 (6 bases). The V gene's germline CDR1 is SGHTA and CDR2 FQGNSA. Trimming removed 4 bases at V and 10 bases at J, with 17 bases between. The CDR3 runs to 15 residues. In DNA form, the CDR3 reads TGTGCCAGCAGCTCTAACACAGGGAGAAGGTCACCCCTCCACTTT. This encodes CASSSNTGRRSPLHF. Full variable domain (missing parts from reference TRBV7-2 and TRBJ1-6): GAGVSQSPSNKVTEKGKDVELRCDPISGHTALYWYRQSLGQGLEFLIYFQGNSAPDKSGLPSDRFSAERTGGSVSTLTIQRTQQEDSAVYLCASSSNTGRRSPLHFGNGTRLTVT.

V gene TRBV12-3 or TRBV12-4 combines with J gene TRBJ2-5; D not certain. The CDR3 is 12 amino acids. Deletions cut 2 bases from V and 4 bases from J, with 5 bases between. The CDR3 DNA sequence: TGTGCCAGCAGTTTAAACGGAGAGACCCAGTACTTC. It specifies CASSLNGETQYF.